The 20 T cell receptor beta chains given below trace back to one sample, sequenced in a study of blood T cell repertoires in COVID-19. The method was immunoSEQ multiplex PCR; TCRdb's version includes in-frame clones alone and lacks a portion of them. In the table there are around 400,000 clones, around 87% of which are singletons. The material sequenced was peripheral blood. Receptor source: a woman in her thirties with COVID-19, enrolled during active disease.

The rearrangement links TRBV25-1 to TRBJ1-4; 8 bases are a match to TRBD1. Per the germline V gene, CDR1 is MGHDK and CDR2 is SYGVNS. This CDR3 comprises 15 residues. V lost 2 bases to trimming and J lost 7 bases; unmatched junction nucleotides: 6. CDR3 sequence reads: CASSERGQGAEKLFF. The CDR3, as DNA: TGTGCCAGCAGTGAAAGGGGTCAGGGGGCTGAAAAACTGTTTTTT.

The chain employs TRBV28 and TRBJ1-5; tentatively, D is TRBD1 (6 bases). This CDR3 has 14 amino acids. Per germline, CDR1 MDHEN and CDR2 SYDVKM. V dropped 2 bases and J dropped 3 bases, with 8 bases sitting between them. Here the CDR3 reads CASSLNRANQPQHF. The DNA for the CDR3 is TGTGCCAGCAGTTTAAACAGGGCCAATCAGCCCCAGCATTTT.

The V call is TRBV19, the J call TRBJ2-3; 10 bases are shared with TRBD1. This CDR3 is 15 amino acids long. CDR1 and CDR2 (germline): LNHDA, SQIVND (reference sequence). Germline trimming cut 8 bases from V and 3 bases from J; bases unmatched to any gene: 8. CDR3 amino acids: CASGLGQGRTDTQYF. CDR3 bases: TGTGCCAGTGGACTGGGACAGGGGAGAACAGATACGCAGTATTTT.

Ten or more counts support this clone. J is TRBJ2-7 and V is TRBV6-1, with D possibly TRBD2 on 6 matching bases. V was trimmed by 1 base and J by 0 bases, leaving 10 bases between them. The CDR3 loop spans 15 amino acids. Germline assignment: CDR1 MNHNS and CDR2 SASEGT. The CDR3 region has the DNA TGTGCCAGCAGTGAAGAGGCCGGGAGCTCCTACGAGCAGTACTTC. The encoded protein is CASSEEAGSSYEQYF.

The CDR3 DNA reads as TGTGCCAGCAGTTTTTTGACAGAGGGAGGCGAGCAGTACTTC. The encoded protein is CASSFLTEGGEQYF. The rearrangement joins TRBV28 to TRBJ2-7, with D possibly being TRBD2 (6 bases). V lost 3 bases, J lost 6 bases, and 15 bases lay in between. Looked up from germline, CDR1 is MDHEN and CDR2 is SYDVKM. The CDR3 sequence is 14 residues long.

This clone was seen once. The chain couples TRBV30 to TRBJ1-2; 9 bases are a match to TRBD1. CDR1 and CDR2 from the germline V gene are GTSNPN and SVGIG (reference sequence). The CDR3 is 13 amino acids. V trimming: 2 bases; J trimming: 6 bases; junction bases outside the gene matches: 4. The CDR3 here is CAWSPGQGNGYTF. For the CDR3, the DNA is TGTGCCTGGAGTCCGGGACAGGGAAATGGCTACACCTTC. Full variable domain (remainder filled in from reference TRBV30 and TRBJ1-2): SQTIHQWPATLVQPVGSPLSLECTVEGTSNPNLYWYRQAAGRGLQLLFYSVGIGQISSEVPQNLSASRPQDRQFILSSKKLLLSDSGFYLCAWSPGQGNGYTFGSGTRLTVV.

This chain links TRBV7-9 with TRBJ2-1; 10 bases line up with TRBD2. V lost 4 bases, J lost 0 bases, and 3 bases stayed unmatched. The CDR3 loop spans 16 amino acids. Germline V gene lookup returns CDR1 SEHNR and CDR2 FQNEAQ (reference sequence). CDR3 DNA sequence: TGTGCCAGCAGCTGGACTAGCGGTAGCTCCTACAATGAGCAGTTCTTC. Protein product: CASSWTSGSSYNEQFF.

The chain employs TRBV6-4 and TRBJ1-2; D ambiguous. V lost 10 bases and J lost 5, with 14 bases in between. The CDR3 runs 12 residues. The germline V gene encodes CDR1 MRHNA and CDR2 SNTAGT. The CDR3 bases are TGTGCCATCCGCCCGTTGAGGTATGGCTACACCTTC. Amino acid sequence: CAIRPLRYGYTF.

The chain has TRBV2 and TRBJ2-1; 7 bases agree with TRBD2. The CDR3 totals 15 residues. V lost 4 bases to trimming and J lost 0 bases; unmatched junction nucleotides: 3. CDR1 is SNHLY and CDR2 is FYNNEI in the germline V gene. Here the CDR3 DNA reads TGTGCCAGCAGTGGGGGCGGGAGCTCCTACAATGAGCAGTTCTTC. Residues: CASSGGGSSYNEQFF.

Only one count was recorded for this clone. The chain links TRBV4-3 to TRBJ2-1; perhaps TRBD2 as D (5 bases). Germline V gene data show CDR1 as LGHNA and CDR2 as YSLEER. The CDR3 is 16 amino acids. Trimming took off 0 bases at V and 7 bases at J, with 16 bases between the two ends. CDR3 in amino acids: CASSQDARFRTNEQFF. CDR3 DNA: TGCGCCAGCAGCCAAGATGCCCGTTTTAGGACTAATGAGCAGTTCTTC.

The chain has TRBV18 and TRBJ2-5; D is perhaps TRBD1 (5 bases). Germline V lookup: CDR1 KGHSH, CDR2 LQKENI. The germline V and J ends were trimmed by 4 bases and 5 bases, with 5 bases remaining between them. The length of the CDR3 is 11 residues. This CDR3 reads CASSQGETQYF. The CDR3 nucleotides are TGTGCCAGCTCACAGGGGGAGACCCAGTACTTC.

The chain joins TRBV13 to TRBJ2-7, with 8 bases identical to TRBD2. J lost 3 bases, V lost 5 bases, and 6 bases had no gene match. The CDR3 consists of 14 residues. Germline V gene lookup returns CDR1 PRHDT and CDR2 FYEKMQ (reference sequence). The CDR3 reads CASSAGLASYEQYF. Written as DNA, the CDR3 is TGTGCCAGCAGCGCCGGACTAGCTAGCTACGAGCAGTACTTC.

The chain recombines TRBV11-1 with TRBJ2-7; 8 bases map to TRBD1. The CDR3 consists of 14 residues. CDR1 is SGHAT, CDR2 FQDESV, per germline (reference sequence). The V and J ends lost 2 bases and 4 bases, in that order; junction bases with no gene match: 4. This chain's CDR3 is CASSLRDRLYEQYF. The CDR3 DNA follows: TGTGCCAGCAGCTTAAGGGACAGGCTTTACGAGCAGTACTTC.

The chain links TRBV18 to TRBJ2-3; TRBD2 agrees at 12 bases. The V segment lost 1 base and the J segment 4 bases; nucleotides outside the gene matches: 6. Germline-derived CDR1 and CDR2 are KGHSH and LQKENI. The length of the CDR3 is 17 residues. The CDR3 DNA is TGTGCCAGCTCACCACGGCCTAGCGGGAGGGGCGCAGATACGCAGTATTTT. Translation: CASSPRPSGRGADTQYF.

This chain links TRBV29-1 with TRBJ2-7; tentatively, D is TRBD1 (5 bases). This CDR3 is 12 amino acids long. V shed 2 bases and J shed 2 bases, with 7 bases lying between them. Germline V lookup: CDR1 SQVTM, CDR2 ANQGSEA. The CDR3 nucleotides read TGCAGCGTTGAACAGGGCCCCTACGAGCAGTACTTC. Its translation: CSVEQGPYEQYF.

The chain is built from TRBV27 and TRBJ2-1; 9 nucleotides match TRBD2. V lost 3 bases and J lost 5; bases outside the gene matches: 5. The CDR3 consists of 15 residues. CDR1 is MNHEY and CDR2 is SMNVEV in the germline V gene (reference sequence). In DNA, the CDR3 is TGTGCCAGCAGTTTTGGGACTAGCACAAACAATGAGCAGTTCTTC. Residues: CASSFGTSTNNEQFF.

V and J are TRBV7-9 and TRBJ2-1, with 7 bases lining up with TRBD1. This CDR3 is built from 18 residues. J was trimmed by 0 bases and V by 3 bases; bases with no gene match: 11. CDR1 is SEHNR and CDR2 is FQNEAQ in the germline V gene (reference sequence). The CDR3 sequence: CASSFDPSTGSSYNEQFF. CDR3 sequence (DNA): TGTGCCAGCAGCTTCGATCCTTCGACAGGGAGCTCCTACAATGAGCAGTTCTTC.

CDR3 DNA: TGCGCCAGCCGTGGAGGGCTTAGGGGCACAGATACGCAGTATTTT. It is translated as CASRGGLRGTDTQYF. The rearrangement joins TRBV5-1 to TRBJ2-3; D may be TRBD2 (6 bases). This CDR3 is built from 15 residues. Trimming stripped 7 bases from V and 1 base from J, with 16 bases between. CDR1 SGHRS and CDR2 YFSETQ come from the germline V gene.

The chain joins TRBV25-1 to TRBJ1-1; 12 nucleotides match TRBD1. The CDR3 length is 12 residues. Trimming at V came to 7 bases and at J to 11 bases, leaving 5 bases not matched to a gene. CDR1 and CDR2 from the germline V gene are MGHDK and SYGVNS. CDR3 nucleotide sequence: TGTGCCAGCATGGGACAGGGGGCCTGGGCTTTCTTT. Its translation is CASMGQGAWAFF.

The chain carries TRBV6-1 and TRBJ1-5, with TRBD1 as a possible D gene (5 bases). The CDR3 is made up of 16 amino acids. V was clipped by 1 base and J by 3 bases, with 13 bases between them. Germline CDR1 and CDR2: MNHNS and SASEGT. The chain's CDR3 is CASSEERGTTNQPQHF. The CDR3 DNA is TGTGCCAGCAGTGAAGAAAGGGGCACGACCAATCAGCCCCAGCATTTT.